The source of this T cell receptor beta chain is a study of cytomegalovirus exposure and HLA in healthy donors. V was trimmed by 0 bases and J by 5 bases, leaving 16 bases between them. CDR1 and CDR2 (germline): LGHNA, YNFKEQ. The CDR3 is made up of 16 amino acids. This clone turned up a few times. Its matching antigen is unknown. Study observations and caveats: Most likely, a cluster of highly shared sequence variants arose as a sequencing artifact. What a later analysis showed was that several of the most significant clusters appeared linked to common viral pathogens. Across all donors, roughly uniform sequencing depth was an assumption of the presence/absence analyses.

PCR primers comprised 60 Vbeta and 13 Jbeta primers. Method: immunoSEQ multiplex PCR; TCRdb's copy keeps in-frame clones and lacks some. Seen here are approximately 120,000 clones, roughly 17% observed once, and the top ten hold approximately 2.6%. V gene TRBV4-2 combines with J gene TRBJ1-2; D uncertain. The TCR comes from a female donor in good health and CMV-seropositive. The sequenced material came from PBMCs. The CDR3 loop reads CASSQDSVGGLYGYTF. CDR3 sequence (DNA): TGTGCCAGCAGCCAAGATTCGGTCGGAGGCTTATATGGCTACACCTTC.